A single sample gave rise to the 12 T cell receptor beta chains below, sequenced in a study of beta chain features in type 1 diabetes. Regarding the study as a whole: Type 1 diabetes patients showed a moderate but significant shortening of TCRB CDR3s in all four CD4+ subsets.

No cognate antigen is known for these TCRs. Expressed TCRB transcripts were sequenced, since all the RNA that had been isolated was reverse transcribed. The repertoire was sequenced with immunoSEQ multiplex PCR; TCRdb's copy has only in-frame clones and lacks some. The sample lists about 700,000 clones, about an eighth occurring once. The sequenced sample consisted of naive CD4+ T cells from blood. These receptors came from a man aged 18 to 29 with type 1 diabetes.

The V call is TRBV13, the J call TRBJ2-7; D may be TRBD2 (5 bases). From germline, CDR1 is PRHDT and CDR2 FYEKMQ (reference sequence). The CDR3 contains 15 residues. Trimming shortened V by 5 bases and J by 6 bases, and 20 bases separated the two germline ends. The CDR3 here is CASSPLWVGVGEQYF. CDR3 in DNA: TGTGCCAGCAGCCCCCTGTGGGTCGGGGTTGGCGAGCAGTACTTC.

This chain joins TRBV11-1 and TRBJ2-2; D gene uncertain. CDR1 is SGHAT, CDR2 FQDESV, per germline (reference sequence). V was shortened by 1 base and J by 2 bases, with 5 bases between the two germline ends. The CDR3 extends over 14 amino acids. For the CDR3, the DNA is TGTGCCAGCAGCTTAGACAGAAACACCGGGGAGCTGTTTTTT. Translated, it gives CASSLDRNTGELFF.

The chain couples TRBV6-5 to TRBJ1-2; D uncertain. Per the germline V gene, CDR1 is MNHEY and CDR2 is SVGAGI. The CDR3 is 13 residues long. Trimming pared 6 bases from V and 3 bases from J, leaving 11 bases between. The CDR3 region is CASSPSSDYGYTF. CDR3 bases: TGTGCCAGCAGCCCCTCATCAGACTATGGCTACACCTTC.

This clone came up a few times. The chain carries TRBV5-1 and TRBJ2-1, with TRBD1 as a possible D gene (5 bases). The CDR3 spans 14 residues. Germline V gene sequence: CDR1 SGHRS, CDR2 YFSETQ. V lost 3 bases and J 7 bases, leaving 14 bases between the germline ends. The CDR3 loop is CASSSDQGMNEQFF. The CDR3 nucleotides read TGCGCCAGCAGCTCCGACCAGGGTATGAATGAGCAGTTCTTC.

This clone turned up a few times. V gene TRBV7-2 combines with J gene TRBJ2-2; 9 bases align to TRBD2. Trimming took 2 bases from V and 1 from J; bases not matched to a gene: 2. Germline CDR1 SGHTA, CDR2 FQGNSA. The CDR3 loop spans 16 amino acids. CDR3 nucleotide sequence: TGTGCCAGCAGCTTACATAGCGGGGGGAACACCGGGGAGCTGTTTTTT. Translated: CASSLHSGGNTGELFF.

This clone has just a few counts. The sample holds other DNA sequences that translate to the same CDR3. The V call is TRBV30, the J call TRBJ1-5; D gene unclear. Per germline, CDR1 GTSNPN and CDR2 SVGIG (reference sequence). The V end was cut by 5 bases, the J end by 0 bases, with 8 bases between. The CDR3 has 13 amino acids. In DNA form, the CDR3 reads TGTGCCTGGTCCGGGGATAGCAATCAGCCCCAGCATTTT. This gives the protein CAWSGDSNQPQHF.

The rearrangement joins TRBV30 to TRBJ1-1; a possible D gene is TRBD1 (5 bases). The germline V gene has CDR1 GTSNPN and CDR2 SVGIG (reference sequence). The germline V and J ends were trimmed by 6 bases and 4 bases, with 18 bases remaining between them. The CDR3 extends over 14 amino acids. The CDR3 nucleotides read TGTGCCTGTCCTACTAACCCCGGGGGCACTGAAGCTTTCTTT. Translated: CACPTNPGGTEAFF.

The chain links TRBV7-3 to TRBJ2-2; TRBD1 agrees at 9 bases. The germline gives CDR1 SGHTA, CDR2 FQGTGA. The V and J ends lost 4 bases and 7 bases, in that order; junction bases with no gene match: 4. The CDR3 has 14 amino acids. The CDR3 loop is CASSSGTGHGELFF. The CDR3 coding sequence is TGTGCCAGCAGCTCGGGGACAGGGCACGGGGAGCTGTTTTTT.

This sequence joins TRBV27 and TRBJ2-1; D remains unclear. Germline values: CDR1 MNHEY, CDR2 SMNVEV (reference sequence). The CDR3 extends over 14 amino acids. V gave up 3 bases and J gave up 9 bases, with 15 bases separating them. CDR3 in DNA: TGTGCCAGCAGTTTTAGTGTGGGGTCGCCTGAGCAGTTCTTC. Protein: CASSFSVGSPEQFF.

This clone was seen a few times. The chain recombines TRBV7-8 with TRBJ2-1; D is tentatively TRBD1 or TRBD2 (5 bases each). CDR1 and CDR2 (germline): SGHVS, FQNEAQ. The CDR3 has 12 residues. V lost 5 bases to trimming and J lost 5 bases, with 7 bases between them. The CDR3 sequence: CASSGTNNEQFF. CDR3 coding DNA: TGTGCCAGCAGCGGGACCAACAATGAGCAGTTCTTC.

This clone came up a few times. The V call is TRBV6-5, the J call TRBJ2-6; weak D call: TRBD1 (5 bases). Trimming pared 6 bases from V and 0 bases from J, leaving 9 bases between. Germline CDR1 is MNHEY and CDR2 is SVGAGI. This CDR3 has 15 amino acids. This CDR3 is CASSGRDSGANVLTF. The DNA for the CDR3 is TGTGCCAGCAGCGGCAGGGACTCTGGGGCCAACGTCCTGACTTTC.

The chain carries TRBV29-1 and TRBJ2-7; 9 positions match TRBD1. This CDR3 spans 14 amino acids. With V trimmed by 7 bases and J by 4 bases, 11 bases remained unmatched. The V gene's germline CDR1 is SQVTM and CDR2 ANQGSEA. The CDR3 DNA reads TGCAGCGGTACTACAGGACAGGGGACGTACGAGCAGTACTTC. Translation: CSGTTGQGTYEQYF.